The 5 T cell receptor beta chains listed next were all sequenced from one sample in a study of T cell responses to AZD1222 COVID-19 vaccine. The protocol was immunoSEQ multiplex PCR, while the TCRdb copy is restricted to in-frame clones and leaves out a portion. The sample holds 140,000 to 150,000 clones, approximately 83% seen once. Sequenced material: peripheral blood, taken on day 0 of AZD1222 vaccination. The receptor set was obtained from an adult in good health.

The chain has TRBV28 and TRBJ1-5; D uncertain. Deletions cut 6 bases from V and 4 bases from J, with 10 bases between. CDR3 length: 13 amino acids. Germline CDR1 MDHEN, CDR2 SYDVKM. The CDR3 bases are TGTGCCAGCAGCGGGGTCCGGAATCAGCCCCAGCATTTT. This gives the protein CASSGVRNQPQHF.

The chain is built from TRBV2 and TRBJ2-3, with 7 bases identical to TRBD2. CDR1 and CDR2 from the germline V gene are SNHLY and FYNNEI. J was trimmed by 4 bases and V by 1 base; bases with no gene match: 5. This CDR3 has 15 residues. CDR3 nucleotides: TGTGCCAGCAGTGAAGGCGGGGGAGGGGCAGATACGCAGTATTTT. Its protein product is CASSEGGGGADTQYF.

The chain couples TRBV5-1 to TRBJ2-1, with 7 positions matching TRBD1. CDR3 length: 14 residues. The junction had 8 bases not matched to a gene; V was cut back by 4 bases and J by 7 bases. Per the germline V gene, CDR1 is SGHRS and CDR2 is YFSETQ. For the CDR3, the DNA is TGCGCCAGCAGCCACGGACAGGTCTGGAATGAGCAGTTCTTC. Protein: CASSHGQVWNEQFF.

The chain has TRBV5-1 and TRBJ1-5; D perhaps matches TRBD1 (5 bases). CDR1 and CDR2 from the germline V gene are SGHRS and YFSETQ. The ends were cut back, 7 bases at V and 4 bases at J, with 15 bases in the middle. This CDR3 is built from 14 residues. For the CDR3, the DNA is TGCGCCAGCTCACTTGGGACGGAGAATCAGCCCCAGCATTTT. Translating it yields CASSLGTENQPQHF.

The rearrangement links TRBV20-1 to TRBJ1-2; D uncertain. Germline lookup yields CDR1 DFQATT and CDR2 SNEGSKA (reference sequence). With 8 bases removed from V and 5 bases from J, the gap between germline ends came to 12 bases. The CDR3 length is 11 residues. CDR3 amino acids: CSPRLEYGYTF. DNA for the CDR3: TGCAGTCCACGTCTGGAGTATGGCTACACCTTC.